This TCR beta chain is drawn from a study of naive and memory T cell subsets. General study points: In CD4 and CD8 cells, diversity dropped from naive through EMRA. Naive repertoires, especially CD8, held a few larger clonotypes, possibly memory cells re-expressing CD45RA.

The V gene's germline CDR1 is SGHAT and CDR2 FQNNGV. Trimming at V came to 2 bases and at J to 2 bases, leaving 8 bases not matched to a gene. The CDR3 sequence is 16 residues long. The beta constant-region primer was an equimolar mix of two oligonucleotides covering TRBC1 and TRBC2. Four rounds of PCR amplified the ligated cDNA using nested alpha and beta constant-region primers plus SP2. TCRdb redid the calling of the UMI-ligation and nested PCR reads with MiXCR, one entry per CDR3 protein. The repertoire holds around 140,000 distinct CDR3 sequences, with 15% to 25% as singletons. This clonotype was counted many times. Its cognate antigen is unknown.

This TCR came from a human donor in good health. This chain joins TRBV11-2 and TRBJ2-7, with TRBD1 matching over 8 bases. The sequencing sample was made of naive CD8+ T cells from blood. The CDR3 is CASSLSRTGIPYEQYF. In DNA form, the CDR3 reads TGTGCCAGCAGCTTAAGTCGGACAGGGATTCCCTACGAGCAGTACTTC. The full variable domain, in which reference TRBV11-2 and TRBJ2-7 provide the parts outside the CDR3, is EAGVAQSPRYKIIEKRQSVAFWCNPISGHATLYWYQQILGQGPKLLIQFQNNGVVDDSQLPKDRFSAERLKGVDSTLKIQPAKLEDSAVYLCASSLSRTGIPYEQYFGPGTRLTVT.